The 21 T cell receptor beta chains reported below all come from one sample, sequenced in a study of long-term antiretroviral therapy in people with HIV. Investigators performed immunoSEQ version v3.0 at survey level. Data came from immunoSEQ multiplex PCR; TCRdb stores just in-frame clones and leaves some out. The sample contains under 30,000 clones, almost 85% of which appear only once. The sequencing used unsorted PBMCs, collected 1.1 years before starting antiretroviral therapy. Every receptor here comes from a woman in her 30s with HIV.

This clone was picked up a small number of times. Here the CDR3 reads CASEVPGYTF. CDR3 in DNA: TGTGCCAGCGAGGTTCCGGGCTACACCTTC. J is TRBJ1-2 and V is TRBV7-9; no clear D gene. This CDR3 contains 10 residues. Trimming removed 8 bases from V and 8 bases from J, with 9 bases in between. Germline-derived CDR1 and CDR2 are SEHNR and FQNEAQ (reference sequence).

The genes are TRBV27 and TRBJ1-5; D remains unclear. This CDR3 region has 15 residues. Germline values: CDR1 MNHEY, CDR2 SMNVEV (reference sequence). V was shortened by 2 bases and J by 5 bases, with 13 bases between the two germline ends. CDR3 amino acids: CASSLGPPRDQPQHF. CDR3 coding DNA: TGTGCCAGCAGTTTAGGGCCCCCACGGGATCAGCCCCAGCATTTT.

The chain links TRBV4-1 to TRBJ2-2; 13 bases align to TRBD2. Per germline, CDR1 MGHRA and CDR2 YSYEKL. The CDR3 runs 18 residues. V dropped 3 bases and J dropped 4; count of bases not matched to a gene: 8. CDR3 protein: CASSQGLLAGGPTGELFF. The CDR3 DNA is TGCGCCAGCAGCCAGGGCCTACTAGCGGGGGGGCCCACCGGGGAGCTGTTTTTT.

The chain is built from TRBV7-3 and TRBJ1-6; tentative D call: TRBD1 (6 bases). Germline V lookup: CDR1 SGHTA, CDR2 FQGTGA. There are 15 residues in the CDR3. V was pared by 6 bases and J by 4 bases, with 13 bases between. The CDR3 sequence: CASSQSQGYNSPLHF. The CDR3 coding sequence is TGTGCCAGCAGTCAGTCACAGGGTTATAATTCACCCCTCCACTTT.

The table lists this clone with a count of one. The rearrangement joins TRBV5-1 to TRBJ2-5, with D unclear. With 2 bases removed from V and 3 bases from J, the gap between germline ends came to 2 bases. CDR3 length: 11 amino acids. The germline V gene encodes CDR1 SGHRS and CDR2 YFSETQ. The CDR3 region is CASSFEETQYF. The CDR3 nucleotides are TGCGCCAGCAGCTTCGAAGAGACCCAGTACTTC.

The V call is TRBV27, the J call TRBJ2-1; TRBD1 matches 10 bases. The CDR3 length is 18 residues. The J segment lost 5 bases and the V segment lost 3 bases, leaving 13 bases of the junction unmatched. The germline V gene has CDR1 MNHEY and CDR2 SMNVEV (reference sequence). This chain's CDR3 is CASSFRDRGLWGNNEQFF. As DNA, the CDR3 is TGTGCCAGCAGTTTTCGGGACAGGGGTTTATGGGGCAACAATGAGCAGTTCTTC.

This clone was seen a handful of times. The chain is built from TRBV19 and TRBJ1-1; D is uncertain. V gave up 7 bases and J gave up 7 bases, with 10 bases separating them. Looked up from germline, CDR1 is LNHDA and CDR2 is SQIVND (reference sequence). The CDR3 runs 11 residues. CDR3 in amino acids: CASILEYEAFF. The CDR3 nucleotides read TGTGCCAGTATCTTGGAGTATGAAGCTTTCTTT.

The rearrangement joins TRBV7-3 to TRBJ1-2; possible D gene TRBD1, 5 bases. The CDR3 contains 14 residues. The germline V gene encodes CDR1 SGHTA and CDR2 FQGTGA. With 1 base removed from V and 7 bases from J, the gap between germline ends came to 13 bases. CDR3 sequence (DNA): TGTGCCAGCAGCTTAATGGCGGGGGACGGTGGCTACACCTTC. Translating it yields CASSLMAGDGGYTF.

This sequence joins TRBV9 and TRBJ2-3; 7 bases align to TRBD1. Per germline, CDR1 SGDLS and CDR2 YYNGEE. The CDR3 runs to 15 residues. The V segment lost 3 bases and the J segment 1 base; nucleotides outside the gene matches: 5. CDR3: CASSGIGTGTDTQYF. In DNA form, the CDR3 reads TGTGCCAGCAGCGGGATCGGGACAGGCACAGATACGCAGTATTTT. The whole variable domain, filled in from reference TRBV9 and TRBJ2-3, reads DSGVTQTPKHLITATGQRVTLRCSPRSGDLSVYWYQQSLDQGLQFLIQYYNGEERAKGNILERFSAQQFPDLHSELNLSSLELGDSALYFCASSGIGTGTDTQYFGPGTRLTVL.

This clone is a singleton in its sample. This rearrangement joins TRBV7-9 to TRBJ2-3, with TRBD2 matching over 8 bases. From germline, CDR1 is SEHNR and CDR2 FQNEAQ (reference sequence). The CDR3 is made up of 17 amino acids. J gave up 6 bases and V 5 bases, and 16 bases lay outside the gene matches. CDR3 bases: TGTGCCAGCAGCAAAGCCCGTGCGGGGGGTACGGTTGATACGCAGTATTTT. Translated, it gives CASSKARAGGTVDTQYF.

This chain joins TRBV2 and TRBJ1-6; D is undetermined. The length of the CDR3 is 14 residues. V was cut by 3 bases and J by 5 bases, with 8 bases left in between. Germline assignment: CDR1 SNHLY and CDR2 FYNNEI. The CDR3 coding sequence is TGTGCCAGCAGTGAGGACGGTGATAATTCACCCCTCCACTTT. This translates into CASSEDGDNSPLHF.

CDR3 protein: CASSQTGTSTDTQYF. The CDR3 nucleotides read TGCGCCAGCAGCCAGACCGGGACTAGCACAGATACGCAGTATTTT. The rearrangement uses TRBV5-1 and TRBJ2-3; D is possibly TRBD2 (6 bases). The CDR3 length is 15 residues. The germline gives CDR1 SGHRS, CDR2 YFSETQ. The V and J ends lost 4 bases and 0 bases respectively, with 12 bases between them. The full variable domain, rest sourced from reference TRBV5-1 and TRBJ2-3, is KAGVTQTPRYLIKTRGQQVTLSCSPISGHRSVSWYQQTPGQGLQFLFEYFSETQRNKGNFPGRFSGRQFSNSRSEMNVSTLELGDSALYLCASSQTGTSTDTQYFGPGTRLTVL.

The CDR3 protein is CAWKGGVRTGENMNTEAFF. DNA of the CDR3: TGTGCCTGGAAAGGTGGGGTTCGGACAGGGGAAAACATGAACACTGAAGCTTTCTTT. This chain connects TRBV30 to TRBJ1-1, with 9 bases aligning to TRBD1. The junction had 18 bases not matched to a gene; V was cut back by 4 bases and J by 0 bases. The CDR3 is 19 residues long. The germline CDR1 and CDR2 sequences are GTSNPN and SVGIG (reference sequence). Filled out from reference TRBV30 and TRBJ1-1, the complete variable domain reads SQTIHQWPATLVQPVGSPLSLECTVEGTSNPNLYWYRQAAGRGLQLLFYSVGIGQISSEVPQNLSASRPQDRQFILSSKKLLLSDSGFYLCAWKGGVRTGENMNTEAFFGQGTRLTVV.

About this clone: Other DNA sequences in the same sample also yield this CDR3. The chain is built from TRBV7-3 and TRBJ2-2; D is ambiguous. Trimming left V 5 bases short and J 5 bases short, with 6 bases between. This CDR3 contains 12 residues. CDR1 and CDR2 from the germline V gene are SGHTA and FQGTGA. The CDR3: CASSGDTGELFF. For the CDR3, the DNA is TGTGCCAGCAGCGGGGATACCGGGGAGCTGTTTTTT.

This clone was seen just once. The CDR3: CASSNLDRVNYGYTF. The CDR3 DNA follows: TGTGCCAGCAGTAACCTTGATAGAGTAAACTATGGCTACACCTTC. The V call is TRBV6-5, the J call TRBJ1-2, with D uncertain. Germline values: CDR1 MNHEY, CDR2 SVGAGI. The V end lost 5 bases, the J end lost 2 bases, and 15 bases lay between the germline ends. The CDR3 has 15 amino acids.

The gene calls are TRBV2 and TRBJ1-3; D ambiguous. From germline, CDR1 is SNHLY and CDR2 FYNNEI. Trimming removed 1 base at V and 2 bases at J, with 6 bases between. The CDR3 runs 14 residues. CDR3 coding DNA: TGTGCCAGCAGTGAAGGGACGGCTGGAAACACCATATATTTT. As protein: CASSEGTAGNTIYF.

The chain has TRBV6-6 and TRBJ1-5, with 7 bases aligning to TRBD1. This CDR3 has 15 amino acids. The V gene end was trimmed by 9 bases and the J gene end by 7 bases; junction bases not matched to a gene: 15. Germline lookup yields CDR1 MNHNY and CDR2 SVGAGI (reference sequence). The CDR3 DNA sequence: TGTGCCAGTCTCCCCAGGGGGGGAAAGGGGCAGCCCCAGCATTTT. This translates into CASLPRGGKGQPQHF.

CDR3 protein: CASSETRDSFYGYTF. CDR3 bases: TGTGCCAGCAGTGAAACTAGGGACAGCTTCTATGGCTACACCTTC. The chain employs TRBV25-1 and TRBJ1-2, with TRBD1 identical over 7 bases. The CDR3 runs to 15 residues. Germline CDR1 is MGHDK and CDR2 is SYGVNS. After removal of 2 bases from V and 4 bases from J, the junction contained 7 bases not matched to a gene.

This chain connects TRBV28 to TRBJ2-7, with D perhaps matching TRBD2 (6 bases). Germline V CDR1 and CDR2: MDHEN, SYDVKM. The CDR3 consists of 14 residues. The V end lost 7 bases, the J end lost 6 bases, and 19 bases lay between the germline ends. The CDR3 nucleotides read TGTGCCAGCACTTCCGGGACTTCCCTTAGCGAGCAGTACTTC. Protein: CASTSGTSLSEQYF.

The chain recombines TRBV27 with TRBJ1-2; D gene uncertain. The germline V and J ends were trimmed by 6 bases and 8 bases, with 13 bases remaining between them. CDR1 is MNHEY, CDR2 SMNVEV, per germline (reference sequence). This CDR3 spans 12 amino acids. CDR3 bases: TGTGCCAGCAGGCAGGTGGCGGGCGGCTACACCTTC. As protein: CASRQVAGGYTF.

The chain is built from TRBV5-1 and TRBJ2-5; D gene unclear. CDR3 length: 16 residues. From germline, CDR1 is SGHRS and CDR2 YFSETQ. V lost 4 bases and J 0 bases, leaving 16 bases between the germline ends. CDR3 sequence (DNA): TGCGCCAGCAGCCAGGCGCCCTTGGCGGACCAAGAGACCCAGTACTTC. This codes for CASSQAPLADQETQYF.